The present T cell receptor beta chain was sequenced within a study of blood T cell repertoires in COVID-19. For the study at large: T cells, B-cell-depleted T cells, or PBMCs supplied cDNA or gDNA.

As handled by the study authors: Estimated nucleated cell counts came from reference gene primer amplification. Generated by immunoSEQ multiplex PCR, the TCRdb table keeps only in-frame clones and is missing some. From that table come the V and J calls and clone size; the DNA was used to work out D and trimming. Of approximately 480,000 clones in the sample, roughly nine tenths were seen once. Seattle patients were enrolled while actively infected and followed longitudinally. Comment on this clone: This sample also contains other DNA sequences that code for the same CDR3.

Germline CDR1 reads SGHVS; CDR2 reads FNYEAQ. The CDR3 has 17 amino acids. The V and J ends lost 1 base and 3 bases, in that order; junction bases with no gene match: 3. Sequences were obtained from peripheral blood. The chain carries TRBV7-6 and TRBJ2-5, with 15 positions matching TRBD2. This receptor was identified in a man aged 18 to 35 with COVID-19, enrolled during active disease. In nucleotides, the CDR3 is TGTGCCAGCAGCTTAGGCCGGACTAGCGGGGGGGAAGAGACCCAGTACTTC. It yields the protein CASSLGRTSGGEETQYF.